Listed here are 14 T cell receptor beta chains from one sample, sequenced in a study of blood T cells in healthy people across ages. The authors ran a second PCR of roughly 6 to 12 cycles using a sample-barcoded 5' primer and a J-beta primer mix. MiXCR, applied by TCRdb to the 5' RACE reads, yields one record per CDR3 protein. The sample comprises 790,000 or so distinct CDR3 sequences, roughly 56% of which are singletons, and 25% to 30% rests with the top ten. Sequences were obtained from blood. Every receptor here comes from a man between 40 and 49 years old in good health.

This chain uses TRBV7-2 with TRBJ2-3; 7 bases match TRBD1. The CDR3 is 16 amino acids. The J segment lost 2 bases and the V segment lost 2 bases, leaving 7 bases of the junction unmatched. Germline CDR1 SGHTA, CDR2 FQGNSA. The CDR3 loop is CASSLQQGRPTDTQYF. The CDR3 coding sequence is TGTGCCAGCAGCTTACAACAGGGGCGGCCCACAGATACGCAGTATTTT.

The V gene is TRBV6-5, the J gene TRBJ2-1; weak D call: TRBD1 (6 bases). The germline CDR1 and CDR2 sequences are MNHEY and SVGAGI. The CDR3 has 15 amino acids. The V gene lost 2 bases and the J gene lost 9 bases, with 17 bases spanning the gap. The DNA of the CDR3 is TGTGCCAGCAGTTACAAGGGGTCCAGGGACACTGAGCAGTTCTTC. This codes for CASSYKGSRDTEQFF.

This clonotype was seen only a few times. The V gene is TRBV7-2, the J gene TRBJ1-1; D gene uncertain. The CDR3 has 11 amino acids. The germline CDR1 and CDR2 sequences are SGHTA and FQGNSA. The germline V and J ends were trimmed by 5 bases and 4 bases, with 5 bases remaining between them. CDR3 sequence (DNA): TGTGCCAGCAGCGAGGTCACTGAAGCTTTCTTT. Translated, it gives CASSEVTEAFF.

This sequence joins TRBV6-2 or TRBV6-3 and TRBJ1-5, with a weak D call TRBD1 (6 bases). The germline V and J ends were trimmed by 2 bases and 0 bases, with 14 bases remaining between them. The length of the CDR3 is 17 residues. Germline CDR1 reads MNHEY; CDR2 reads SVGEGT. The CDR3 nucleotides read TGTGCCAGCAGTTACGGGTTGGGGGCTGCTAGCAATCAGCCCCAGCATTTT. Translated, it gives CASSYGLGAASNQPQHF.

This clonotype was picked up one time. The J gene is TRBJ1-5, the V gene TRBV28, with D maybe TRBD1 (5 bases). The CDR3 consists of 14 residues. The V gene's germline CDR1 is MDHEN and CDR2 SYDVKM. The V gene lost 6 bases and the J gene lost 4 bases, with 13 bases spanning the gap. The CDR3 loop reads CASRGLKGNQPQHF. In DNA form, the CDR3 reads TGTGCCAGCAGGGGACTTAAGGGAAATCAGCCCCAGCATTTT.

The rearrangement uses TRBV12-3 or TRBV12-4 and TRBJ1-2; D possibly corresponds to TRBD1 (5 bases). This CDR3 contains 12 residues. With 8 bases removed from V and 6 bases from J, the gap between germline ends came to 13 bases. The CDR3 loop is CASGEGRDGYTF. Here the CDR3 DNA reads TGTGCCAGCGGAGAGGGGAGGGATGGCTACACCTTC.

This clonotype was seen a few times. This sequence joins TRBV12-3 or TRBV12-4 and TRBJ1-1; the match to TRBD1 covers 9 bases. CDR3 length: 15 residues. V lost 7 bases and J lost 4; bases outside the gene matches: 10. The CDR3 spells CASNLGGDRATEAFF. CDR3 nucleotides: TGTGCCAGCAACCTTGGGGGGGACAGGGCCACTGAAGCTTTCTTT.

The CDR3 reads CSASGGPGDIQYF. The CDR3 DNA reads TGCAGTGCTAGCGGGGGCCCGGGGGACATTCAGTACTTC. The chain joins TRBV20-1 to TRBJ2-4, with D possibly called TRBD1 or TRBD2 (6 bases each). V was trimmed by 3 bases and J by 8 bases, leaving 14 bases between them. The germline gives CDR1 DFQATT, CDR2 SNEGSKA (reference sequence). The CDR3 loop spans 13 amino acids.

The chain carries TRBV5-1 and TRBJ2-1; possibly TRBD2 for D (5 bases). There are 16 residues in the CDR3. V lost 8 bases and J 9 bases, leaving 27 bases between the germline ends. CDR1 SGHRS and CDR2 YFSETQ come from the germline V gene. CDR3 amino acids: CASPESSLPEAVEQFF. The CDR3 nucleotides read TGCGCCAGTCCCGAATCTAGCCTCCCCGAGGCAGTTGAGCAGTTCTTC.

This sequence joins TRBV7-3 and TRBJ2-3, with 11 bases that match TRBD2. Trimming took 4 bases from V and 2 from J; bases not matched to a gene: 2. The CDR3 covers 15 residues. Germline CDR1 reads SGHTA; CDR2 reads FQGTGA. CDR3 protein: CASSSTSGTTDTQYF. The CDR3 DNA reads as TGTGCCAGCAGCTCGACTAGCGGGACCACAGATACGCAGTATTTT. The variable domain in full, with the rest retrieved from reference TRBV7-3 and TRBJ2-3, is GAGVSQTPSNKVTEKGKYVELRCDPISGHTALYWYRQSLGQGPEFLIYFQGTGAADDSGLPNDRFFAVRPEGSVSTLKIQRTERGDSAVYLCASSSTSGTTDTQYFGPGTRLTVL.

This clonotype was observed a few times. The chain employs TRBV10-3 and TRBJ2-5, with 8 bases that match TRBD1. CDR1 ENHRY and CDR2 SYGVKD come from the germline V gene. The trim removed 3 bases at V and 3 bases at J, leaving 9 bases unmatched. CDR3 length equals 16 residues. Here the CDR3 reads CAISENDRGGKETQYF. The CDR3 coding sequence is TGTGCCATCAGTGAAAATGACAGGGGTGGAAAAGAGACCCAGTACTTC.

This CDR3 is CASSQELGQGAGELFF. CDR3 coding DNA: TGCGCCAGCAGCCAAGAGTTGGGCCAGGGGGCCGGGGAGCTGTTTTTT. The chain employs TRBV4-3 and TRBJ2-2; 7 bases agree with TRBD1. J lost 6 bases, V lost 0 bases, and 7 bases had no gene match. Germline V gene lookup returns CDR1 LGHNA and CDR2 YSLEER. This CDR3 is built from 16 residues.

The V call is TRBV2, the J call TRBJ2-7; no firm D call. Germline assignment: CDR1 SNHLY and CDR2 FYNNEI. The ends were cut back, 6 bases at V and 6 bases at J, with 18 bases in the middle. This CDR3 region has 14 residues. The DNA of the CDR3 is TGTGCCAGCAGAGGCGATGCAGGCACCTGCGAGCAGTACTTC. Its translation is CASRGDAGTCEQYF. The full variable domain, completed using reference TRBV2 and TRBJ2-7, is EPEVTQTPSHQVTQMGQEVILRCVPISNHLYFYWYRQILGQKVEFLVSFYNNEISEKSEIFDDQFSVERPDGSNFTLKIRSTKLEDSAMYFCASRGDAGTCEQYFGPGTRLTVT.

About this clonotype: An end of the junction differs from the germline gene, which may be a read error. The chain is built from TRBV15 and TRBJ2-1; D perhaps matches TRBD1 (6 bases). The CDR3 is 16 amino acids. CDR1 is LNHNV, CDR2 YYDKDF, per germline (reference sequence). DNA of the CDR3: TGTGCCACCAGCAGAGGTTCAGGGGCGACCTACAATGGGCAGTTCTTC. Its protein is CATSRGSGATYNGQFF.